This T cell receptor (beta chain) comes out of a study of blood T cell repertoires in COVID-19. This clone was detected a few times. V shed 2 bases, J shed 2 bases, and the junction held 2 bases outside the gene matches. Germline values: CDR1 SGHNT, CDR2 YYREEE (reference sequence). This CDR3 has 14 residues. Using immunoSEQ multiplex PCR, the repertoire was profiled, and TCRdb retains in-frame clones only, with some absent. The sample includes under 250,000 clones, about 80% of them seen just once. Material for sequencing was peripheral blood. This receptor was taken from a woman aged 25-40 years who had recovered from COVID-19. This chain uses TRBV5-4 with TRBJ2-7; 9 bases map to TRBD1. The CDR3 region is CASSLGTGTYEQYF. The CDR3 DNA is TGTGCCAGCAGCTTAGGGACAGGGACCTACGAGCAGTACTTC.